The 8 T cell receptor beta chains presented below share a single source sample, sequenced in a study of T cell responses to AZD1222 COVID-19 vaccine. Clones were read by immunoSEQ multiplex PCR, and TCRdb kept only the in-frame ones, dropping some. This table holds more than 90,000 clones, roughly 84% found once. Material: peripheral blood, obtained on day 0 of AZD1222 vaccination. All receptors come from an adult in good health.

The V and J genes are TRBV4-1 and TRBJ1-4; D call uncertain. CDR1 and CDR2 (germline): MGHRA, YSYEKL. V shed 3 bases and J shed 5 bases, with 10 bases lying between them. The CDR3 consists of 14 residues. The CDR3 sequence is CASSHFSQNEKLFF. The CDR3, as DNA: TGCGCCAGCAGCCATTTCTCACAGAATGAAAAACTGTTTTTT.

The chain carries TRBV27 and TRBJ2-7; TRBD2 matches at 10 bases. The CDR3 covers 15 residues. V lost 6 bases, J lost 2 bases, and 7 bases stayed unmatched. Germline values: CDR1 MNHEY, CDR2 SMNVEV (reference sequence). Here the CDR3 DNA reads TGTGCCAGCAGGCGAGGAGCGGGAGGGACCTACGAGCAGTACTTC. Amino acids: CASRRGAGGTYEQYF.

This sequence joins TRBV30 and TRBJ1-1; D uncertain. Between the trimmed V and J ends, which lost 0 bases and 6 bases, there was a span of 8 bases. The germline CDR1 and CDR2 sequences are GTSNPN and SVGIG (reference sequence). This CDR3 is built from 12 residues. The CDR3 coding sequence is TGTGCCTGGAGTGTCGGGCAGCCTGAAGCTTTCTTT. Amino acids: CAWSVGQPEAFF.

The V call is TRBV7-3, the J call TRBJ1-1, with 7 bases that match TRBD1. V lost 8 bases and J lost 7; bases outside the gene matches: 7. This CDR3 spans 12 amino acids. Germline lookup yields CDR1 SGHTA and CDR2 FQGTGA. CDR3 nucleotide sequence: TGTGCCAGCGCCGACAGGGCTGGTGAAGCTTTCTTT. As protein: CASADRAGEAFF.

Relative to its sample, this clone is large. The DNA of the CDR3 is TGTGCCATCAGTGGTCCACCTTTAGCGGGAGGTACAAGTGAGCAGTTCTTC. Protein sequence: CAISGPPLAGGTSEQFF. The rearrangement links TRBV10-3 to TRBJ2-1, with 10 bases lining up with TRBD2. This CDR3 has 17 residues. With 4 bases clipped from V and 9 bases from J, the junction kept 15 bases outside the gene matches. The germline V gene has CDR1 ENHRY and CDR2 SYGVKD.

The genes are TRBV5-1 and TRBJ1-6; D possibly corresponds to TRBD1 (5 bases). The CDR3 length is 15 residues. Germline-derived CDR1 and CDR2 are SGHRS and YFSETQ. The V end lost 0 bases, the J end lost 4 bases, and 8 bases lay between the germline ends. The CDR3: CASSLGQSYNSPLHF. CDR3 in DNA: TGCGCCAGCAGCTTGGGACAGAGTTATAATTCACCCCTCCACTTT.

This sequence joins TRBV7-9 and TRBJ1-2; D is uncertain. The germline V gene has CDR1 SEHNR and CDR2 FQNEAQ (reference sequence). V was cut by 5 bases and J by 11 bases, with 21 bases left in between. The CDR3 length is 14 residues. DNA of the CDR3: TGTGCCAGCAGCCCAAATTTCATGACGGAAACGTACACCTTC. Translated: CASSPNFMTETYTF.

This chain uses TRBV6-5 with TRBJ2-1; TRBD2 agrees at 8 bases. V shed 0 bases and J 8 bases; nucleotides not matched to a gene: 6. Germline CDR1 and CDR2: MNHEY and SVGAGI. The CDR3 spans 15 residues. In DNA, the CDR3 is TGTGCCAGCAGTTACTCGAAGGTAGCGGGACATGAGCAGTTCTTC. Protein: CASSYSKVAGHEQFF.